This T cell receptor (beta chain) stems from a study of T cell responses to AZD1222 COVID-19 vaccine. The study's findings and limits: The sample set comprised mostly white British donors with more females, and clonal diversity was possibly underestimated.

This table comes from immunoSEQ multiplex PCR, and its TCRdb copy is limited to in-frame clones, with some not included. The sample lists about 150,000 clones, approximately 90% seen once, with under 3.5% in the top ten. Remarks on this clone: Antigen specificity is unknown.

Germline V gene sequence: CDR1 MDHEN, CDR2 SYDVKM. The CDR3 sequence is 19 residues long. V dropped 3 bases and J dropped 0 bases, with 21 bases sitting between them. Sequenced here: peripheral blood, sampled on day 0 of MenACWY control vaccination. The genes are TRBV28 and TRBJ1-3, with D perhaps TRBD1 (5 bases). This TCR was recovered from an adult in good health. CDR3: CASSLSVGLIPGSGNTIYF. In DNA, the CDR3 is TGTGCCAGCAGTTTGTCGGTGGGACTAATACCCGGCTCTGGAAACACCATATATTTT.